This T cell receptor beta chain was retrieved from a study of response to subunit inactivated influenza vaccine. Study findings and constraints: The authors proposed limited new T cell recruitment per seasonal influenza vaccination.

In regard to this clonotype: The antigen is undetermined.

TCRdb analysed the RT-PCR reads with MiXCR anew, one entry per CDR3 protein. The table includes hundreds of thousands of distinct CDR3 sequences, over 9% detected once. Sequencing was performed on non-naive T cells sorted from PBMCs, taken 14 to 15 days before vaccination. The receptor's source is a man between 45 and 60 years old who received an inactivated influenza vaccine.

This chain's CDR3 is CASRRDNNYGYTF. CDR3 bases: TGTGCCAGCAGAAGAGACAACAACTATGGCTACACCTTC. The V gene is TRBV6-1, the J gene TRBJ1-2; D is undetermined. The ends were cut back, 6 bases at V and 2 bases at J, with 10 bases in the middle. This CDR3 region has 13 residues. Germline CDR1 reads MNHNS; CDR2 reads SASEGT.